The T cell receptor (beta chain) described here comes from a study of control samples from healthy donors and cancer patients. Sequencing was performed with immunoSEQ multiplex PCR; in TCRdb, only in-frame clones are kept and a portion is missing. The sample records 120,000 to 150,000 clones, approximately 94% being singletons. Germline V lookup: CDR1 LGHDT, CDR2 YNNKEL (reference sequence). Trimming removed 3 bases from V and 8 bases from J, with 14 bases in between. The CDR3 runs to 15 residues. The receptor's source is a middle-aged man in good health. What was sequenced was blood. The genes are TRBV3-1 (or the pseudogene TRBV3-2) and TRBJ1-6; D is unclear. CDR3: CASSQKGHYDSPLHF. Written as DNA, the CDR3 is TGTGCCAGCAGCCAGAAAGGCCATTATGATTCACCCCTCCACTTT.